The rows below give T cell receptor beta chains drawn from one sample of a study of CD8 T cells in Susac syndrome. MiXCR, applied by TCRdb to the immunoSEQ multiplex PCR reads, yields one record per CDR3 protein. The sample comprises some 200,000 distinct CDR3 sequences, roughly 94% of which are singletons, and 0.15% to 0.2% rests with the top ten. The sample consisted of CD8+ T cells from PBMCs. These receptors came from a human donor with Susac syndrome. Each CDR3 is given with its conserved first and last residue. A D gene is named only where the DNA matches it firmly. Clone size is shown for a subset of rows, as once, few, many or a class of expanded clone.

CDR3 protein | CDR3 DNA | CDR3 length | J gene | V gene | clone size | D gene
CASSQSEGSGGKVTDTQYF | TGCGCCAGCAGTCAATCGGAGGGGTCTGGTGGAAAGGTCACAGATACGCAGTATTTT | 19 | TRBJ2-3 | TRBV23-1 | . | .
CASSWGSGSSYEQYF | TGCGCCAGCAGCTGGGGTAGCGGGAGCAGTTACGAGCAGTACTTC | 15 | TRBJ2-7 | TRBV5-1 | . | TRBD2
CAWSGDTDTQYF | TGTGCCTGGAGTGGAGACACAGATACGCAGTATTTT | 12 | TRBJ2-3 | TRBV30 | . | .
CATSDLTGEAAFF | TGTGCCACCAGTGATTTGACAGGGGAAGCGGCTTTCTTT | 13 | TRBJ1-1 | TRBV24-1 | . | TRBD1
CASSFGNTDTQYF | TGTGCCAGCAGTTTTGGAAACACAGATACGCAGTATTTT | 13 | TRBJ2-3 | TRBV12-3/TRBV12-4 | once | .
CASSSEPTWNTEAFF | TGTGCCAGCAGCTCGGAGCCTACATGGAACACTGAAGCTTTCTTT | 15 | TRBJ1-1 | TRBV5-6 | . | .
CASSFQRGYQETQYF | TGTGCCAGCAGCTTCCAGCGGGGGTACCAAGAGACCCAGTACTTC | 15 | TRBJ2-5 | TRBV7-8 | . | TRBD2
CASSPDTYNEQFF | TGTGCCAGCAGCCCAGACACCTACAATGAGCAGTTCTTC | 13 | TRBJ2-1 | TRBV7-2 | . | .
CASSYSSWEAGITGELFF | TGTGCCAGCAGTTACTCGTCATGGGAAGCGGGAATAACCGGGGAGCTGTTTTTT | 18 | TRBJ2-2 | TRBV6-5 | . | TRBD2
CSVEVGAPATYEQYF | TGCAGCGTTGAAGTCGGGGCACCGGCCACCTACGAGCAGTACTTC | 15 | TRBJ2-7 | TRBV29-1 | . | .
CASSYPGTDEQFF | TGTGCCAGCAGTTACCCCGGGACAGATGAGCAGTTCTTC | 13 | TRBJ2-1 | TRBV6-5 | . | TRBD1
CSVASGIEFF | . | 10 | TRBJ2-1 | TRBV29-1 | . | .
CASRPSGGVYEQYF | TGTGCCAGCAGACCAAGCGGGGGGGTATACGAGCAGTACTTC | 14 | TRBJ2-7 | TRBV13 | . | TRBD2
CASSSGGFPYEQYF | TGTGCCAGCAGCTCCGGGGGGTTTCCTTACGAGCAGTACTTC | 14 | TRBJ2-7 | TRBV7-9 | . | TRBD2
CASSPRTSYEQYF | TGTGCCAGCAGTCCACGGACCTCCTACGAGCAGTACTTC | 13 | TRBJ2-7 | TRBV28 | . | .
CASSAGQGTYEQYF | TGTGCCAGCAGCGCTGGACAGGGAACCTACGAGCAGTACTTC | 14 | TRBJ2-7 | TRBV9 | . | TRBD1
CASSFRQGAETQYF | TGTGCCAGCAGCTTTCGACAGGGGGCAGAGACCCAGTACTTC | 14 | TRBJ2-5 | TRBV7-2 | . | TRBD1
CASSFGGAPNEGELFF | TGTGCCAGCAGTTTTGGGGGGGCTCCCAATGAGGGGGAGCTGTTTTTT | 16 | TRBJ2-2 | TRBV27 | . | .
CASSQDIYGRGETQYF | TGTGCCAGCAGCCAAGATATATACGGGAGGGGAGAGACCCAGTACTTC | 16 | TRBJ2-5 | TRBV4-2 | . | TRBD2
CASSVTGEGEKLFF | TGTGCCAGCAGCGTTACAGGGGAGGGAGAAAAACTGTTTTTT | 14 | TRBJ1-4 | TRBV9 | . | TRBD1
CATSGRTGVYGYTF | TGTGCCACCAGTGGAAGGACAGGGGTCTATGGCTACACCTTC | 14 | TRBJ1-2 | TRBV15 | . | TRBD1
CASSLQVSAGGAREQFF | TGCGCCAGCAGCCTACAGGTGTCAGCGGGGGGCGCCAGGGAGCAGTTCTTC | 17 | TRBJ2-1 | TRBV4-1 | . | TRBD2
CSAGPFMGSYNEQFF | TGCAGTGCTGGCCCCTTCATGGGCTCCTACAATGAGCAGTTCTTC | 15 | TRBJ2-1 | TRBV20-1 | . | .
CASSYSGTGEYEQYF | TGTGCCAGCAGTTACTCCGGGACAGGGGAATACGAGCAGTACTTC | 15 | TRBJ2-7 | TRBV6-5 | . | TRBD1
CASSAPLQAHEQFF | TGTGCCAGCAGCGCCCCCCTCCAAGCCCATGAGCAGTTCTTC | 14 | TRBJ2-1 | TRBV9 | . | .
CSVFNTGKIETQYF | TGCAGCGTATTCAACACGGGGAAAATAGAGACCCAGTACTTC | 14 | TRBJ2-5 | TRBV29-1 | . | .
CATSEADRNEQFF | TGTGCCACCAGTGAAGCCGACAGGAATGAGCAGTTCTTC | 13 | TRBJ2-1 | TRBV24-1 | . | .
CASSSRYNEQFF | TGTGCCAGCAGTTCGAGATACAATGAGCAGTTCTTC | 12 | TRBJ2-1 | TRBV27 | few | .